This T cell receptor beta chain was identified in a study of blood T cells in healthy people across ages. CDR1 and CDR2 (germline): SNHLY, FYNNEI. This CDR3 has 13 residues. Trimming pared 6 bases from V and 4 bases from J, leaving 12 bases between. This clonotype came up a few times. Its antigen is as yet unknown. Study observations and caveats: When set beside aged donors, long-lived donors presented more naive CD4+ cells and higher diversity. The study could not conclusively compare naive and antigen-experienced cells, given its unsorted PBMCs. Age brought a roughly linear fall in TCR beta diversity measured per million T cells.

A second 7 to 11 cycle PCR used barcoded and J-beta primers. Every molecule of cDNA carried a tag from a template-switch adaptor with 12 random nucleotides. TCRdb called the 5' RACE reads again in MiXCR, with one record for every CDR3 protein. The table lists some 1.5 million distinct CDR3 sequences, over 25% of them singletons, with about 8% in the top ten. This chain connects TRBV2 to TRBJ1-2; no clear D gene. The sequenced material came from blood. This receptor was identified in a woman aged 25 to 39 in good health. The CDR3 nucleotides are TGTGCCAGCAGGATGGAAGGATTCTATGGCTACACCTTC. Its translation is CASRMEGFYGYTF.